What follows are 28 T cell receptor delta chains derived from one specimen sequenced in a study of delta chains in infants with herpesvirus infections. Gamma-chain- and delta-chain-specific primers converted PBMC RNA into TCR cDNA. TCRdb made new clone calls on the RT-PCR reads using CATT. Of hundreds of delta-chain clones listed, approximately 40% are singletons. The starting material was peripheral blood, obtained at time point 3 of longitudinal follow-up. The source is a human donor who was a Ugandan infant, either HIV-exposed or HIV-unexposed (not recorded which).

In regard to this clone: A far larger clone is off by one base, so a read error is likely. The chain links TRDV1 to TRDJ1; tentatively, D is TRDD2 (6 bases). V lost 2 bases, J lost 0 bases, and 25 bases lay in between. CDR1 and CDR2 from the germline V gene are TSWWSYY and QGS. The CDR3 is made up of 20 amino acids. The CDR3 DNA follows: TGTGCTCTTGGGGAAATACCCTTCCCCTGGAGGGAACCGTACACCGATAAACTCATCTTT. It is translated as CALGEIPFPWREPYTDKLIF.

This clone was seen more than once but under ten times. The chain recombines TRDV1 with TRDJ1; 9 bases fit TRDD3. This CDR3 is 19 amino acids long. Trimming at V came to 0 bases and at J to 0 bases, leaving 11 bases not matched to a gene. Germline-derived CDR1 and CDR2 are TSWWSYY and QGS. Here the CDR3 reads CALGELPSWGIRNTDKLIF. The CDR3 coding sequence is TGTGCTCTTGGGGAACTTCCGTCATGGGGGATAAGAAACACCGATAAACTCATCTTT.

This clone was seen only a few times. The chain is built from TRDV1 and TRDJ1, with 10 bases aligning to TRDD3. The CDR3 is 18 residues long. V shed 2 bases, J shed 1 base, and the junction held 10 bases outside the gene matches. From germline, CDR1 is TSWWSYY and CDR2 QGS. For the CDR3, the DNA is TGTGCTCTTGGGGAATTTAACGCTGGGGGATATCTCACCGATAAACTCATCTTT. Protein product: CALGEFNAGGYLTDKLIF.

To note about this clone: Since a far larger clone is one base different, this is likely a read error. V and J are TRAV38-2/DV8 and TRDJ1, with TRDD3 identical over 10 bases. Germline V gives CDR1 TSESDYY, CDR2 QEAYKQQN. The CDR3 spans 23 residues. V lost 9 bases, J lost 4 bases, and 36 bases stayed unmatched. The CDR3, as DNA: TGTGCTTCCGCTCGCCAGTTTCCTACTCCCTTCTTAGGGGGATACGCGAGAAACGATAAACTCATCTTT. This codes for CASARQFPTPFLGGYARNDKLIF.

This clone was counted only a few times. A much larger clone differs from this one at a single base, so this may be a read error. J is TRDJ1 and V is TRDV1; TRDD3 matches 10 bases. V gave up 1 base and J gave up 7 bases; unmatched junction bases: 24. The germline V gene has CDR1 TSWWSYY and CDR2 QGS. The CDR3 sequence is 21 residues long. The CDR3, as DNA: TGTGCTCTTGGGGAACCCCCTTTGAGTACTGGGGGATTTCGAATGAATTGTAAACTCATCTTT. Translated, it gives CALGEPPLSTGGFRMNCKLIF.

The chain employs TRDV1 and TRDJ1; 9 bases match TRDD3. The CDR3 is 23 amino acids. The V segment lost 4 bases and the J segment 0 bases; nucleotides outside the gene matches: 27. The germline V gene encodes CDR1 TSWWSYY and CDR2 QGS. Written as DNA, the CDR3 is TGTGCTCTTGGGGCCCCGGGGCCTTTCCTGGCCCCCCTTCTGGGGGATTACACCGATAAACTCATCTTT. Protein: CALGAPGPFLAPLLGDYTDKLIF.

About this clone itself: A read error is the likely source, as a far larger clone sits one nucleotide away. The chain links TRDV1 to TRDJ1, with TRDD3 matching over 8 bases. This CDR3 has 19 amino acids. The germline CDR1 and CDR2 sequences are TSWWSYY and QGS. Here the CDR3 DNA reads TGTGCTCTTGGGCCTAGCCTTCCGGTGTACTGGGGGTACACCGATAAACCCATCTTT. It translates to CALGPSLPVYWGYTDKPIF.

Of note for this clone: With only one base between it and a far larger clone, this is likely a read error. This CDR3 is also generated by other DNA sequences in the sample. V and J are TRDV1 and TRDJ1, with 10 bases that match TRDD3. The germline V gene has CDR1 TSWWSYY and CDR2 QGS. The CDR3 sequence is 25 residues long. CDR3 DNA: TGTGCTCTTGGCCTACCGTCTGAACTTCCTACTCTTGGCTGGGGGATAGTTTCGAACACTGATAAACTCATCTTT. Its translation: CALGLPSELPTLGWGIVSNTDKLIF.

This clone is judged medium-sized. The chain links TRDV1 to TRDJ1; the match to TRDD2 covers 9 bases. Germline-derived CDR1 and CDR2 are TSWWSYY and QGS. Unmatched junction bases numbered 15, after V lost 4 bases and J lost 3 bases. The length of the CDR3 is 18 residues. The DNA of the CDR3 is TGTGCTCTTGGGGTGGCCTTCCTACGTCTGGGGGTCTCCGATAAACTCATCTTT. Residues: CALGVAFLRLGVSDKLIF.

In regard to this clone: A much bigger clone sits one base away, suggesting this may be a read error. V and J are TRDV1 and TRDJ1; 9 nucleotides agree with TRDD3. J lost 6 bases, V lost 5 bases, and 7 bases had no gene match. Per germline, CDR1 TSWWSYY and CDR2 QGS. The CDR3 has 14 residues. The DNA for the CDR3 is TGTGCTCTTGGGTTCGTACTGGGGGAGCATAAACTCATCTTT. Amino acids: CALGFVLGEHKLIF.

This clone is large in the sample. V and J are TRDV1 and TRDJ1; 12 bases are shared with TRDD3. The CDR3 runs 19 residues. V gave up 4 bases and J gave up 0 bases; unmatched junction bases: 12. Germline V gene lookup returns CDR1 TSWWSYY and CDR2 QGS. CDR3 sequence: CALGGALGDTWQYTDKLIF. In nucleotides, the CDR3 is TGTGCTCTTGGGGGGGCCCTGGGGGATACGTGGCAGTACACCGATAAACTCATCTTT.

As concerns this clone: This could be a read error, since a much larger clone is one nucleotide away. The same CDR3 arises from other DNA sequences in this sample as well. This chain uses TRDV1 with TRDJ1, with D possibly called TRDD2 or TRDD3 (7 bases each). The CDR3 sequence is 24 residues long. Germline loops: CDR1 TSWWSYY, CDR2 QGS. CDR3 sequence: CALGELEMPSSWWGTPSYTDKLIF. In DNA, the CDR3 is TGTGCTCTTGGGGAACTAGAGATGCCTTCCTCTTGGTGGGGGACTCCCTCTTACACCGACAAACTCATCTTT.

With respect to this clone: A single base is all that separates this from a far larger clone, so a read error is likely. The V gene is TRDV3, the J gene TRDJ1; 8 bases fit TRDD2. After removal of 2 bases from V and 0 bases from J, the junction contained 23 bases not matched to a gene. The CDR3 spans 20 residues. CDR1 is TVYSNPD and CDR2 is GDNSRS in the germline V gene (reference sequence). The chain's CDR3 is CAFSDSSYVPWVLYTDKLIF. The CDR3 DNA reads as TGTGCCTTTTCCGATTCTTCCTACGTACCCTGGGTGCTTTACACCGATAAACTCATCTTT.

The DNA for the CDR3 is TGTGCTCTTGGGGAAACCCCTTTGAGTACTGGGGGATTTCGAATGAATTATAAACTCATCTTT. Protein product: CALGETPLSTGGFRMNYKLIF. V gene TRDV1 combines with J gene TRDJ1; 10 nucleotides align to TRDD3. The CDR3 spans 21 residues. V was pared by 2 bases and J by 6 bases, with 24 bases of the junction left unmatched. Germline V gives CDR1 TSWWSYY, CDR2 QGS.

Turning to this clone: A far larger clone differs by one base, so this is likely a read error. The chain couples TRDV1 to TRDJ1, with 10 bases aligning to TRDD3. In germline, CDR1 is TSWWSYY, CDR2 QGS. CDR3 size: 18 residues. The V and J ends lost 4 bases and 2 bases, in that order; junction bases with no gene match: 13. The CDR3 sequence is CALGVPIGGYLQTDKLIF. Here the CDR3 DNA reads TGTGCTCTTGGGGTCCCAATTGGGGGATACCTTCAGACCGATAAACTCATCTTT.

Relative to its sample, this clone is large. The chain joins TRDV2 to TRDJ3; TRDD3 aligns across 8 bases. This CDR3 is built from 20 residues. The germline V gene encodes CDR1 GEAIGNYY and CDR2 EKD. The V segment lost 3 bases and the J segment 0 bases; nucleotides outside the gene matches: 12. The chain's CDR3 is CACDSVLGVDSSWDTRQMFF. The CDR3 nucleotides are TGTGCCTGTGACTCCGTACTGGGGGTCGACAGCTCCTGGGACACCCGACAGATGTTTTTC.

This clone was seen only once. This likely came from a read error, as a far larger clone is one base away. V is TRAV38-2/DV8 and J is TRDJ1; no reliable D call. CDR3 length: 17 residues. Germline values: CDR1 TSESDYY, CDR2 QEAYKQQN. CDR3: CAYRSLSPIPISDKLTF. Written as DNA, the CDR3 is TGTGCTTATAGGAGCCTCTCACCCATACCTATCTCCGATAAACTCACCTTT.

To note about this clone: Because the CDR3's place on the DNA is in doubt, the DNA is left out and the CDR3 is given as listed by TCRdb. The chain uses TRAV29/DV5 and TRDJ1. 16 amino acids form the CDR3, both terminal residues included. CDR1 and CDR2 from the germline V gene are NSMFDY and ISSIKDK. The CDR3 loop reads CSVLLCSKRALGKLIF.

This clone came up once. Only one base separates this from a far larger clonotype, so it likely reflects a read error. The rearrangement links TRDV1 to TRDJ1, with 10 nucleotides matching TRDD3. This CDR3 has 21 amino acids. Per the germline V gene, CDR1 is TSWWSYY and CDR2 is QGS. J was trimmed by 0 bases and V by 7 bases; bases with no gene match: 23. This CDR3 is CALESPFVPYTGGSYTDKLIF. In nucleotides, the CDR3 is TGTGCTCTTGAGTCACCCTTCGTCCCCTATACTGGGGGATCCTACACCGATAAACTCATCTTT.

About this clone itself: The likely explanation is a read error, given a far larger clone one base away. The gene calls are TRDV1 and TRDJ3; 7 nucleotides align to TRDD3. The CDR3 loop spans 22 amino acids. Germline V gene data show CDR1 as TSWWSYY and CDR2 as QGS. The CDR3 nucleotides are TGTGCTCTTGGGGCCCCTCTTCCGTTCATGGGGGAGAGCTCCTGGGACACCCGACAGAGGTTTTTC. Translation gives CALGAPLPFMGESSWDTRQRFF.

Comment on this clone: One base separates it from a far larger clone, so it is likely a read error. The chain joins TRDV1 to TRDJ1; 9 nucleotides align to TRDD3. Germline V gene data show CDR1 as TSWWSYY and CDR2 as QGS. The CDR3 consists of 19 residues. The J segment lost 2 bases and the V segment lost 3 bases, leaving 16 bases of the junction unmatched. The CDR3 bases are TGTGCTCTTGGGGACGCTACCGTTTTGGGGGATATGCGTACCGATAAACTCATCTTT. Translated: CALGDATVLGDMRTDKLIF.

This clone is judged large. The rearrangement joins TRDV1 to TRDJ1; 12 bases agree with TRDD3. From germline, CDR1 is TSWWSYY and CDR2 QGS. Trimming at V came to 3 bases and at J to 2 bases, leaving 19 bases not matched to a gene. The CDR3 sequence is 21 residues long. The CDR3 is CALGDLLPQLGDTIGTDKLIF. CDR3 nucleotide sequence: TGTGCTCTTGGGGATCTACTCCCGCAACTGGGGGATACAATCGGTACCGATAAACTCATCTTT.

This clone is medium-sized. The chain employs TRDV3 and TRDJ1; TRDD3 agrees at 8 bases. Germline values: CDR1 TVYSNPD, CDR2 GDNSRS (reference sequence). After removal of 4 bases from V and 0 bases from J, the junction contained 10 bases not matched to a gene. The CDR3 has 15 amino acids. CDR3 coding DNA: TGTGCCTCCGATTACTGGGGGTTGTACACCGATAAACTCATCTTT. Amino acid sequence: CASDYWGLYTDKLIF.

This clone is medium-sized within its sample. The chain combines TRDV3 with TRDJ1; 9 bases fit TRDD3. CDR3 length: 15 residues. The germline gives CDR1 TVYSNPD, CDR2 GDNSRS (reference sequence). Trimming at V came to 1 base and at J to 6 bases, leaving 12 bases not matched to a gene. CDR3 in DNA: TGTGCCTTTAAGTTCCTACCGGGGGATACACATAAACTCATCTTT. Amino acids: CAFKFLPGDTHKLIF.

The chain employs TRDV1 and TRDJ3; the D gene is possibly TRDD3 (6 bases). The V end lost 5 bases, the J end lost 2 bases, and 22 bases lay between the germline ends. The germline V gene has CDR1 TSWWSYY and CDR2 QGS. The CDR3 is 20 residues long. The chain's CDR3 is CALGKYWGGPLPWDTRQMFF. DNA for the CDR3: TGTGCTCTTGGGAAGTATTGGGGGGGACCGCTTCCCTGGGACACCCGACAGATGTTTTTC.

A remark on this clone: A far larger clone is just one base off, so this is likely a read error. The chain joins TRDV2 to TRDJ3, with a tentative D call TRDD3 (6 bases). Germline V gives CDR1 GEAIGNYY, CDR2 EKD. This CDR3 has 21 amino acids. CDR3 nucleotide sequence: TGTGCCCGTGACACGCCCGTTCTGCGGGGGACGCTATCCTGGGACACCCGACAGATGTTTTTC. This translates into CARDTPVLRGTLSWDTRQMFF.

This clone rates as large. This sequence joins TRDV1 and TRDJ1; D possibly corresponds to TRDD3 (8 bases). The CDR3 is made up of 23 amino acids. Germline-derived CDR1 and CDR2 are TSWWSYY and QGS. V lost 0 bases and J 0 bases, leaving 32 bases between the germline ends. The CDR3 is CALGELRLAFLPPYWGYTDKLIF. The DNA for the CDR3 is TGTGCTCTTGGGGAACTCCGATTAGCCTTCCTTCCCCCTTACTGGGGGTACACCGATAAACTCATCTTT.

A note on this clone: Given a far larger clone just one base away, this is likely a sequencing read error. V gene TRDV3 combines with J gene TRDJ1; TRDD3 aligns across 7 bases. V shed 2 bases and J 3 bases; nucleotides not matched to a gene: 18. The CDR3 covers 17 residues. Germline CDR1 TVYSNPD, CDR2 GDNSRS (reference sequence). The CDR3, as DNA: TGTGCCTTTTACTGGCCTTACTGGGGAGACGGGCCCGATAAACTCATCTTT. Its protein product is CAFYWPYWGDGPDKLIF. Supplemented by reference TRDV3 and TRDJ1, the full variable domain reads CDKVTQSSPDQTVASGSEVVLLCTYDTVYSNPDLFWYRIRPDYSFQFVFYGDNSRSEGADFTQGRFSVKHILTQKAFHLVISPVRTEDSATYYCAFYWPYWGDGPDKLIFGKGTRVTVEP.